Given below is one T cell receptor beta chain in context. The antigen is undetermined. The sample belongs to a study of shared clonotypes between healthy human individuals. Findings and limits, study-wide: A limitation of the genetic and exposure-history diversity represented arose from few donors.

V lost 3 bases and J 10 bases, leaving 21 bases between the germline ends. Germline assignment: CDR1 MNHNS and CDR2 SASEGT. This CDR3 region has 15 residues. The table came from immunoSEQ multiplex PCR; TCRdb's copy has only in-frame clones and leaves some out. The table lists some 2.3 million clones, approximately 95% of them singletons, with under 0.45% in the top ten. Sample: naive CD4+ T cells from PBMCs. The sample's subset: CD45RA+ positively selected. The V gene is TRBV6-1, the J gene TRBJ2-5; the D is unclear. The source of this sequence is a man younger than 30 in good health. Some clones in this sample may be carry-over from other donors' samples. Here the CDR3 reads CASSDAGTPLVSQYF. The CDR3 bases are TGTGCCAGCAGTGATGCCGGCACACCCCTCGTGAGCCAGTACTTC.